The clone carrying this T cell receptor (beta chain) was seen repeatedly, ten times or more. It was RNA transcripts that yielded the amplified TCR beta CDR3 regions. During a first-round RT-PCR of the TCR CDR3, the HTBI primer set was used. TCRdb ran MiXCR on the multiplex PCR reads and lists one entry per CDR3 protein. This sample carries 500,000 to 650,000 distinct CDR3 sequences, under 20% of them seen once, and the ten largest clones take under 20%. This sample is part of a study of T cells in Graves' hyperthyroidism and ophthalmopathy. CDR1 DFQATT and CDR2 SNEGSKA come from the germline V gene (reference sequence). V dropped 5 bases and J dropped 1; count of bases not matched to a gene: 6. The CDR3 runs 15 residues.

This receptor was taken from a woman aged 18-29 years with Graves' ophthalmopathy. V usage is TRBV20-1 and J usage is TRBJ2-3, with 10 positions matching TRBD2. Source material: blood. The CDR3 DNA sequence: TGCAGTGCTCGCGAGCGGGAGGGCGGCACAGATACGCAGTATTTT. Its translation: CSAREREGGTDTQYF.